These 25 T cell receptor beta chains were all obtained from the same sample, sequenced in a study of shared clonotypes between healthy human individuals. TCRdb's table, derived via immunoSEQ multiplex PCR, lists solely in-frame clones and lacks some. The sample has some 2,500,000 clones, under 95% seen once; the top ten hold approximately 0.35%. Sequences were obtained from naive CD4+ T cells from PBMCs. The subset denotes: CD45RA+ positively selected. These TCRs come from a young man in good health. Some clones in this sample may be carry-over from other donors' samples.

DNA of the CDR3: TGCAGCGTCTGCCGCTTAGCGGGAGCCGATACGCAGTATTTT. It yields the protein CSVCRLAGADTQYF. This chain uses TRBV29-1 with TRBJ2-3; 9 positions agree with TRBD2. Germline trimming cut 6 bases from V and 6 bases from J; bases unmatched to any gene: 10. The CDR3 has 14 amino acids. Germline values: CDR1 SQVTM, CDR2 ANQGSEA.

V is TRBV7-8 and J is TRBJ1-5, with unresolved D. Germline lookup yields CDR1 SGHVS and CDR2 FQNEAQ. With 2 bases removed from V and 3 bases from J, the gap between germline ends came to 8 bases. The CDR3 is 14 amino acids. CDR3 nucleotides: TGTGCCAGCAGCTTAACTATTCTCAATCAGCCCCAGCATTTT. It is translated as CASSLTILNQPQHF.

The CDR3 coding sequence is TGTGCCAGCAAACCCAACTCATTCTCCGGGAATGATGAGCAGTTCTTC. Translating gives CASKPNSFSGNDEQFF. This chain uses TRBV7-2 with TRBJ2-1, with a weak D call TRBD2 (5 bases). This CDR3 has 16 residues. Germline V lookup: CDR1 SGHTA, CDR2 FQGNSA. V gave up 7 bases and J gave up 8 bases, with 24 bases separating them.

The CDR3 nucleotides are TGTGCCAGCAGCTTGGAGGGACAGCGTGCTGAAGCTTTCTTT. Its translation: CASSLEGQRAEAFF. V usage is TRBV5-5 and J usage is TRBJ1-1, with 7 bases lining up with TRBD1. The J segment lost 6 bases and the V segment lost 0 bases, leaving 5 bases of the junction unmatched. The CDR3 is 14 amino acids. Per germline, CDR1 SGHKS and CDR2 YYEKEE (reference sequence). Supplemented by reference TRBV5-5 and TRBJ1-1, the full variable domain reads DAGVTQSPTHLIKTRGQQVTLRCSPISGHKSVSWYQQVLGQGPQFIFQYYEKEERGRGNFPDRFSARQFPNYSSELNVNALLLGDSALYLCASSLEGQRAEAFFGQGTRLTVV.

As for this clone: Other nucleotide sequences in the sample specify the same CDR3. The chain employs TRBV6-5 and TRBJ2-5; perhaps TRBD1 as D (7 bases). Germline V gene data show CDR1 as MNHEY and CDR2 as SVGAGI. This CDR3 region has 14 residues. Trimming left V 2 bases short and J 4 bases short, with 11 bases between. DNA of the CDR3: TGTGCCAGCAGTTACGGGCAGGGGGGAGAGACCCAGTACTTC. Protein: CASSYGQGGETQYF.

CDR3 sequence reads: CATPRTSGDAEQFF. The CDR3 DNA sequence: TGTGCCACTCCCAGGACTAGCGGGGACGCTGAGCAGTTCTTC. The genes are TRBV2 and TRBJ2-1, with 12 bases aligning to TRBD2. The CDR3 sequence is 14 residues long. The germline V gene has CDR1 SNHLY and CDR2 FYNNEI. V dropped 10 bases and J dropped 9; count of bases not matched to a gene: 10.

The J gene is TRBJ1-1, the V gene TRBV5-1, with no clear D. The length of the CDR3 is 13 residues. The V gene's germline CDR1 is SGHRS and CDR2 YFSETQ. V was cut by 4 bases and J by 4 bases, with 11 bases left in between. Here the CDR3 DNA reads TGCGCCAGCAGCCTAGGGCGAGGCACTGAAGCTTTCTTT. It encodes CASSLGRGTEAFF.

This clone was recorded once. The rearrangement uses TRBV6-1 and TRBJ2-1; TRBD2 matches 13 bases. The CDR3 is 15 residues long. CDR1 and CDR2 from the germline V gene are MNHNS and SASEGT. V was clipped by 4 bases and J by 12 bases; unmatched bases: 9. This CDR3 reads CASSGGTSGVFAQFF. Here the CDR3 DNA reads TGTGCCAGCAGTGGCGGGACTAGCGGGGTTTTTGCGCAGTTCTTC.

CDR3 amino acids: CASSELANTGELFF. Written as DNA, the CDR3 is TGTGCCAGCAGTGAACTGGCGAACACCGGGGAGCTGTTTTTT. J is TRBJ2-2 and V is TRBV2; D is undetermined. CDR1 is SNHLY and CDR2 is FYNNEI in the germline V gene. V lost 2 bases and J 0 bases, leaving 4 bases between the germline ends. The CDR3 is 14 amino acids.

The chain uses TRBV7-9 and TRBJ1-2; D is unclear. Germline V gene data show CDR1 as SEHNR and CDR2 as FQNEAQ (reference sequence). This CDR3 is built from 11 residues. V lost 2 bases and J lost 7, with 5 bases in between. The CDR3 nucleotides read TGTGCCAGCAGCTTATTTGGTGGCTACACCTTC. Its translation is CASSLFGGYTF.

The chain employs TRBV6-1 and TRBJ1-2; the D gene is possibly TRBD1 (5 bases). Deletions cut 11 bases from V and 0 bases from J, with 10 bases between. This CDR3 contains 12 residues. The germline gives CDR1 MNHNS, CDR2 SASEGT. This CDR3 reads CARLTANYGYTF. In DNA, the CDR3 is TGTGCCCGTCTGACAGCTAACTATGGCTACACCTTC.

The genes are TRBV28 and TRBJ2-5; D is unresolved. This CDR3 has 16 residues. The V end was cut by 6 bases, the J end by 4 bases, with 21 bases between. Germline lookup yields CDR1 MDHEN and CDR2 SYDVKM. In DNA, the CDR3 is TGTGCCAGCAGCCATAACCAGCCGGGTTTAGTAGAGACCCAGTACTTC. Protein product: CASSHNQPGLVETQYF. The full variable domain, completed using reference TRBV28 and TRBJ2-5, is DVKVTQSSRYLVKRTGEKVFLECVQDMDHENMFWYRQDPGLGLRLIYFSYDVKMKEKGDIPEGYSVSREKKERFSLILESASTNQTSMYLCASSHNQPGLVETQYFGPGTRLLVL.

The chain employs TRBV11-2 and TRBJ1-4; 8 nucleotides line up with TRBD1. Germline V CDR1 and CDR2: SGHAT, FQNNGV. The CDR3 has 16 amino acids. Trimming removed 5 bases from V and 7 bases from J; junction bases left unmatched: 12. The CDR3 sequence is CASSPWTGWISEKLFF. CDR3 DNA: TGTGCCAGCAGCCCGTGGACAGGGTGGATCAGTGAAAAACTGTTTTTT.

Notes on this clone: Other DNA sequences in this sample translate to the same CDR3. The rearrangement uses TRBV7-8 and TRBJ2-7, with 7 bases lining up with TRBD1. Germline V gives CDR1 SGHVS, CDR2 FQNEAQ. There are 12 residues in the CDR3. V gave up 5 bases and J gave up 4 bases; unmatched junction bases: 2. The chain's CDR3 is CASSRQGYEQYF. CDR3 DNA: TGTGCCAGCAGCAGACAGGGATACGAGCAGTACTTC.

V gene TRBV7-2 combines with J gene TRBJ2-7; 7 bases fit TRBD2. Germline-derived CDR1 and CDR2 are SGHTA and FQGNSA. Trimming took 5 bases from V and 5 from J; bases not matched to a gene: 6. The CDR3 totals 13 residues. The chain's CDR3 is CASSQRSGDEQYF. Written as DNA, the CDR3 is TGTGCCAGCAGCCAACGGAGCGGGGACGAGCAGTACTTC.

V and J are TRBV5-6 and TRBJ2-1, with 16 bases that match TRBD2. The germline CDR1 and CDR2 sequences are SGHDT and YYEEEE. The CDR3 length is 18 residues. V trimming: 7 bases; J trimming: 5 bases; junction bases outside the gene matches: 12. CDR3 coding DNA: TGTGCCAGCCGGCCGGGACTAGCGGGAGGGCCTATGGACAATGAGCAGTTCTTC. This sequence encodes CASRPGLAGGPMDNEQFF.

A remark on this clone: Other DNA sequences from this sample encode an identical CDR3 as well. This chain connects TRBV19 to TRBJ1-5; D is undetermined. The germline V and J ends were trimmed by 3 bases and 3 bases, with 9 bases remaining between them. CDR1 and CDR2 (germline): LNHDA, SQIVND (reference sequence). CDR3 size: 14 residues. The CDR3 spells CASSIWGDNQPQHF. The CDR3 nucleotides are TGTGCCAGTAGTATTTGGGGAGACAATCAGCCCCAGCATTTT.

This clone was counted a single time. The V call is TRBV2, the J call TRBJ2-7; 11 bases fit TRBD1. The germline V gene has CDR1 SNHLY and CDR2 FYNNEI. J lost 5 bases, V lost 4 bases, and 4 bases had no gene match. The CDR3 has 14 amino acids. For the CDR3, the DNA is TGTGCCAGCAGTGGGACAGGGGGCTACCACGAGCAGTACTTC. It encodes CASSGTGGYHEQYF.

The sample holds one count of this clone. Germline and junction disagree at one end, which may indicate a read error. DNA for the CDR3: TGTGTCAGCGGGGGCAGCTCCTACGAGCAGTACTTC. Translation gives CVSGGSSYEQYF. The chain recombines TRBV28 with TRBJ2-7, with 8 bases aligning to TRBD2. The CDR3 is made up of 12 amino acids. From germline, CDR1 is MDHEN and CDR2 SYDVKM. Full variable domain (missing parts from reference TRBV28 and TRBJ2-7): DVKVTQSSRYLVKRTGEKVFLECVQDMDHENMFWYRQDPGLGLRLIYFSYDVKMKEKGDIPEGYSVSREKKERFSLILESASTNQTSMYLCVSGGSSYEQYFGPGTRLTVT.

The chain links TRBV5-4 to TRBJ1-1; TRBD1 matches at 11 bases. The CDR3 is made up of 14 amino acids. Germline assignment: CDR1 SGHNT and CDR2 YYREEE (reference sequence). Trimming removed 4 bases from V and 7 bases from J; junction bases left unmatched: 6. In DNA form, the CDR3 reads TGTGCCAGCAGCCACCCGGGACAGGGGGATGAAGCTTTCTTT. It is translated as CASSHPGQGDEAFF.

This clone has just one count. This same CDR3 is encoded by further DNA sequences in the sample. The rearrangement links TRBV28 to TRBJ1-1, with D possibly TRBD1 on 5 matching bases. Trimming took 8 bases from V and 6 from J, leaving 7 bases between them. The CDR3 runs 10 residues. Germline CDR1 MDHEN, CDR2 SYDVKM. As DNA, the CDR3 is TGTGCCAGCGGGGGGTCTGAAGCTTTCTTT. It codes for CASGGSEAFF.

V is TRBV9 and J is TRBJ1-3; TRBD1 might be the D (6 bases). The V gene's germline CDR1 is SGDLS and CDR2 YYNGEE. The length of the CDR3 is 13 residues. V shed 5 bases and J shed 7 bases, with 13 bases lying between them. The CDR3 loop is CASREGGRNTIYF. The DNA for the CDR3 is TGTGCCAGCAGAGAAGGGGGTCGCAACACCATATATTTT.

This clone has only one observation. This sequence joins TRBV7-2 and TRBJ1-2; a possible D gene is TRBD1 (6 bases). The CDR3 extends over 12 amino acids. CDR1 and CDR2 (germline): SGHTA, FQGNSA. V lost 5 bases, J lost 5 bases, and 9 bases lay in between. The CDR3 DNA reads TGTGCCAGCAGCCAACAGGGTTATGGCTACACCTTC. It yields the protein CASSQQGYGYTF.

This sequence joins TRBV2 and TRBJ2-7; weak D call: TRBD2 (6 bases). The CDR3 contains 12 residues. Trimming removed 4 bases from V and 5 bases from J, with 9 bases in between. The germline V gene encodes CDR1 SNHLY and CDR2 FYNNEI. The CDR3 region is CASSAWGDEQYF. Here the CDR3 DNA reads TGTGCCAGCAGTGCTTGGGGGGACGAGCAGTACTTC.

V is TRBV9 and J is TRBJ2-3; tentative D call: TRBD2 (6 bases). The CDR3 loop spans 16 amino acids. Germline CDR1 and CDR2: SGDLS and YYNGEE. Trimming left V 2 bases short and J 1 base short, with 14 bases between. CDR3 region: CASSVGLARRTDTQYF. DNA for the CDR3: TGTGCCAGCAGCGTGGGGCTAGCGAGGCGCACAGATACGCAGTATTTT.